This entry concerns a single TCR beta chain. Its antigen is unidentified. PCR was performed using 60 Vbeta and 13 Jbeta primers. The repertoire was sequenced with immunoSEQ multiplex PCR; TCRdb's copy has only in-frame clones and lacks some. The table includes about 190,000 clones, around four fifths detected once. This entry belongs to a study of cytomegalovirus exposure and HLA in healthy donors. General study points: The sole available immune exposure information was CMV serostatus. Prior analysis indicated that the majority of TCR beta V segments exhibited productivity approximately 87% or approximately 30% of the time.

The donors, nominally healthy at sampling, likely had unrecorded immune exposures. Deletions cut 3 bases from V and 2 bases from J, with 10 bases between. Per germline, CDR1 LGHNA and CDR2 YNFKEQ. The CDR3 extends over 14 amino acids. Sequenced input: PBMCs. The chain uses TRBV4-2 and TRBJ1-1, with D possibly matching TRBD1 (5 bases). The sequence was collected from a boy aged 2-9 years in good health and CMV-seronegative. CDR3 sequence reads: CASSQQTENTEAFF. CDR3 coding DNA: TGTGCCAGCAGCCAGCAGACAGAAAACACTGAAGCTTTCTTT.